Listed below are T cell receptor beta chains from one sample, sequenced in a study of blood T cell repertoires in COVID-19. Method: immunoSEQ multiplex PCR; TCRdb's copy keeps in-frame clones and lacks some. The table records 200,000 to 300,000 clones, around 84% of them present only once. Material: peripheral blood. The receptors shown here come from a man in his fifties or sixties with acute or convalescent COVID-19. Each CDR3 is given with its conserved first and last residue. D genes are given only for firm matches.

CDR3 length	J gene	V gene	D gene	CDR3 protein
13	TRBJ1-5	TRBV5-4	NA	CASSFGLAGPQHF
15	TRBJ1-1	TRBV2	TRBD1	CASRIAGTGLTEAFF
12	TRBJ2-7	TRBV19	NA	CASSVRVDEQYF
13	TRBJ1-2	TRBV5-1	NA	CASSEDSNYGYTF
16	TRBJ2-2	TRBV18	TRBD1	CASSPPGTGGTGELFF
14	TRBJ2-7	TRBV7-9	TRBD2	CASRGGGARHEQYF
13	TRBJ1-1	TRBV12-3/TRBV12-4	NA	CASSLRVNTEAFF
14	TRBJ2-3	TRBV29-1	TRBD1	CSVTGQGNTDTQYF
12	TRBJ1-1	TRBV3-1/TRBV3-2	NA	CASSDWDTEAFF
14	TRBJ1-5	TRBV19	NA	CASSRGQLNQPQHF
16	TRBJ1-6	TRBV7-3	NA	CASSLSQAGINSPLHF
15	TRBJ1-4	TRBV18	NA	CASSPSGGRSEKLFF
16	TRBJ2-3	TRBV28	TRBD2	CASSPPGRVVTDTQYF
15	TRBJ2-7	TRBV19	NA	CASSMGVGGAYEQYF
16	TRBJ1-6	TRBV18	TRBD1	CASSPPNRGLNSPLHF
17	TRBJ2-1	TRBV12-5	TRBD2	CASGLPGGLAGIGEQFF
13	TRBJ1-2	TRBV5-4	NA	CASSLIQAGGYTF
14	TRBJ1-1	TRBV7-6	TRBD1	CASSVGSGGVEAFF
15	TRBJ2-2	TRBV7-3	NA	CASSPTKGPGGELFF
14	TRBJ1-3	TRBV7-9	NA	CASSFRGTGNTIYF
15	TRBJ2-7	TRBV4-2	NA	CASSQAASASYEQYF
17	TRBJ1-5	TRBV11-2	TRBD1	CASSLGRTGTGDQPQHF
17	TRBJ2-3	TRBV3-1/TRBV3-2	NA	CASSQEFGADLTDTQYF
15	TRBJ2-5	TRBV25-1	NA	CASREHSPVSETQYF
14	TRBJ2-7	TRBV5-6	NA	CASSFSGTIYEQYF
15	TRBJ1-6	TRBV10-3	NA	CAISESESYNSPLHF
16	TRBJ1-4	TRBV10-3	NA	CAISESSLGLPKKLFF
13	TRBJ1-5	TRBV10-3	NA	CAISEQGDQPQHF
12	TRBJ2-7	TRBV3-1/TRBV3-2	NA	CASMGGLYEQYF
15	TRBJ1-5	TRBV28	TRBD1	CASSSPGTGLQPQHF
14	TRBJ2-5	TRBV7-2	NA	CASSYLTAEETQYF
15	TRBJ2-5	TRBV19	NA	CASSISAGSPATQYF
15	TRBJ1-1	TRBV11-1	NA	CASSLDGTGGTEAFF
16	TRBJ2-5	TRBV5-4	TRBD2	CASSFPGSGDQETQYF
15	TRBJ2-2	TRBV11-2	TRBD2	CASSLWGGSAGELFF
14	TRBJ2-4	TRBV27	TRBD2	CASSGGSGTNIQYF
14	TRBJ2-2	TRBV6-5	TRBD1	CASRRDSLSGELFF
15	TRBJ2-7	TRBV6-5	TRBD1	CASSYAGQVSYEQYF
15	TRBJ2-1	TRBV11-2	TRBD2	CASSMGAGGYNEQFF
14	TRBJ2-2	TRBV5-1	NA	CASSLVVNTGELFF
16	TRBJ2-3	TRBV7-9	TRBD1	CASSNTGTGWSDTQYF
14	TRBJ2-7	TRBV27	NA	CASSLGQAGSEQYF
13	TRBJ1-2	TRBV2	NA	CASSDQGHYGYTF
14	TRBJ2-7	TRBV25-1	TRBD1	CASSVAGGDNEQYF
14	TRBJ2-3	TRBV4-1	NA	CASSQAEEEDTQYF
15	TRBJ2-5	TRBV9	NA	CASSVTARTKETQYF
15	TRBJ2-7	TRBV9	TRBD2	CASSVAGTSGGEQYF
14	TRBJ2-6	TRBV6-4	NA	CASSSISGANVLTF
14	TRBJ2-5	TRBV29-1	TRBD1	CSVEDTGTEETQYF
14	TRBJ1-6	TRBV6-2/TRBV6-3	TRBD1	CASSPGGPASPLHF